This TCR beta chain appears in the sequencing data of a study of T cells in Graves' hyperthyroidism and ophthalmopathy. Points from the study as a whole: In validation, the model predicted ophthalmopathy. These predictions came a median roughly seven months before onset.

This clonotype turned up a few times. Its antigen is unknown. The investigators amplified TCR beta CDR3 regions from RNA transcripts. HTBI primers were employed in a first-round RT-PCR of the TCR CDR3. Via MiXCR, TCRdb re-called the multiplex PCR reads, giving one row per CDR3 protein. There are over 300,000 distinct CDR3 sequences in the sample; roughly 13% occur only once, and about 37% lies in the top ten. This CDR3 has 18 residues. The V gene end was trimmed by 5 bases and the J gene end by 8 bases; junction bases not matched to a gene: 15. The germline CDR1 and CDR2 sequences are KGHDR and SFDVKD.

The chain links TRBV24-1 to TRBJ2-1, with TRBD1 identical over 12 bases. What was sequenced was blood. This clonotype was sampled from a woman between 40 and 50 years old with Graves' ophthalmopathy. In DNA, the CDR3 is TGTGCCACCAGTGGAGGATTGAACCGGGACAGGGGGCCCTATGAGCAGTTCTTC. Translating gives CATSGGLNRDRGPYEQFF.